This T cell receptor beta chain was captured by sequencing in a study of cytomegalovirus exposure and HLA in healthy donors. The repertoire was sequenced with immunoSEQ multiplex PCR; TCRdb's copy has only in-frame clones and lacks some. This table holds approximately 59,000 clones, 93% found once. The CDR3 length is 15 residues. Germline loops: CDR1 LGHNA, CDR2 YNFKEQ. The ends were cut back, 4 bases at V and 5 bases at J, with 17 bases in the middle. General observations from the study: Researchers counted around 150 TCR beta chains as cytomegalovirus-associated. TCR clusters originating in the first cohort tended to co-occur in the 110 or so validation repertoires, according to a later analysis. High specificity and sensitivity for cytomegalovirus status were reported for the classifier.

Details on this clone: What it binds is not known.

The study drew the donors from its roughly 110-subject validation cohort, separate from the roughly 700-subject first cohort. Sequencing was done on a sample of PBMCs. The J gene is TRBJ1-2, the V gene TRBV4-2, with D possibly being TRBD1 (5 bases). This receptor was taken from a woman aged 18-35 years in good health and CMV-seropositive. The CDR3 loop is CASSPSDGAAYGYTF. In DNA form, the CDR3 reads TGTGCCAGCAGCCCCTCCGATGGGGCAGCTTATGGCTACACCTTC.